This T cell receptor (beta chain) was found in a study of cytomegalovirus exposure and HLA in healthy donors. Study details: Early on, a data release was issued that held 85 million to 95 million unique TCRs from HLA-typed donors.

Study-level results: Researchers reported in a later analysis that common viral pathogens appeared linked to several top clusters. Reportedly, a later analysis found an Asian-associated ancestry cluster had fewer N-insertions than the roughly 700-donor mean. The authors assumed roughly uniform sequencing depth across donors for presence/absence analyses.

On this clone: What it binds is not known.

With V trimmed by 7 bases and J by 2 bases, 11 bases remained unmatched. The CDR3 is 15 amino acids. Per the germline V gene, CDR1 is SQVTM and CDR2 is ANQGSEA. Primers included in the PCR were 60 Vbeta and 13 Jbeta primers. The protocol was immunoSEQ multiplex PCR, while the TCRdb copy is restricted to in-frame clones and leaves out a portion. This sample lists tens of thousands of clones; its ten largest clones have 3.8%. The sequenced material came from PBMCs. The gene calls are TRBV29-1 and TRBJ1-3; 7 bases line up with TRBD1. This sequence originates from a female donor in good health and CMV-seropositive. The CDR3 DNA is TGCAGCGCAACAGACAGGGCACATGCTGGAAACACCATATATTTT. The encoded protein is CSATDRAHAGNTIYF.